This is a list of T cell receptor beta chains from one sample in a study of control samples from healthy donors and cancer patients. Clones were read by immunoSEQ multiplex PCR, and TCRdb kept only the in-frame ones, dropping some. The sample includes about 160,000 clones, roughly 90% of them seen just once. What was sequenced was blood. Receptor source: a woman aged 25-40 years in good health. Both conserved end residues are part of each CDR3. D genes are given only for firm matches. Only part of the rows carry a size: once, few, many, or a class if the clone is expanded.

clone size: NA
J gene: TRBJ1-5
V gene: TRBV28
D gene: TRBD1
CDR3 DNA: TGTGCCAGCAGCACTACAGGGGGCCCACCCCAGCATTTT
CDR3 protein: CASSTTGGPPQHF

clone size: NA
J gene: TRBJ2-2
V gene: TRBV11-2
D gene: NA
CDR3 DNA: TGTGCCAGCAGCTTATTGAGGGGATTCGGCGGGGAGCTGTTTTTT
CDR3 protein: CASSLLRGFGGELFF

clone size: NA
J gene: TRBJ2-5
V gene: TRBV7-2
D gene: TRBD1
CDR3 DNA: TGTGCCAGCAGCTTAGGTTTCTCCGGGACAGGGGAACAAGAGACCCAGTACTTC
CDR3 protein: CASSLGFSGTGEQETQYF

clone size: NA
J gene: TRBJ2-1
V gene: TRBV6-1
D gene: NA
CDR3 DNA: TGTGCCAGCAGTGAGGTAGGATCCTACAATGAGCAGTTCTTC
CDR3 protein: CASSEVGSYNEQFF

clone size: NA
J gene: TRBJ2-7
V gene: TRBV7-9
D gene: TRBD1
CDR3 DNA: TGTGCCAGCAGCCCAGGCCCCGGGACAGGGGGCCCTTACGAACAGTACTTC
CDR3 protein: CASSPGPGTGGPYEQYF

clone size: NA
J gene: TRBJ2-7
V gene: TRBV2
D gene: NA
CDR3 DNA: TGTGCCAGCAGTACCCTTGAGATTAGCTCCTACGAGCAGTACTTC
CDR3 protein: CASSTLEISSYEQYF

clone size: NA
J gene: TRBJ1-2
V gene: TRBV3-1/TRBV3-2
D gene: TRBD1
CDR3 DNA: TGTGCCAGCAGCCAAGCCTTAGGGGGCTTGCGCTATGGCTACACCTTC
CDR3 protein: CASSQALGGLRYGYTF

clone size: NA
J gene: TRBJ2-5
V gene: TRBV7-2
D gene: TRBD2
CDR3 DNA: TGTGCCAGCAGCTTAGGGGGGCTAGCGGGAGGAATTCAAGAGACCCAGTACTTC
CDR3 protein: CASSLGGLAGGIQETQYF

clone size: NA
J gene: TRBJ1-1
V gene: TRBV19
D gene: NA
CDR3 DNA: TGTGCCAGCCGACTCGGGGGGGGGACTGAAGCTTTCTTT
CDR3 protein: CASRLGGGTEAFF

clone size: few
J gene: TRBJ2-3
V gene: TRBV7-2
D gene: NA
CDR3 DNA: TGTGCCAGCAGCCCGAGGAGGACAGATACGCAGTATTTT
CDR3 protein: CASSPRRTDTQYF

clone size: NA
J gene: TRBJ2-3
V gene: TRBV7-3
D gene: TRBD2
CDR3 DNA: TGTGCCAGCAGCTCGGGACTAGCGGGTGAGCAGTATTTT
CDR3 protein: CASSSGLAGEQYF

clone size: NA
J gene: TRBJ2-3
V gene: TRBV27
D gene: NA
CDR3 DNA: TGTGCCAGCAGTTTCTCCGATACGCAGTATTTT
CDR3 protein: CASSFSDTQYF

clone size: NA
J gene: TRBJ2-1
V gene: TRBV9
D gene: TRBD2
CDR3 DNA: TGTGCCAGCAGCGAGAGCGGGAGGGGGTACAATGAGCAGTTCTTC
CDR3 protein: CASSESGRGYNEQFF

clone size: NA
J gene: TRBJ2-7
V gene: TRBV6-2/TRBV6-3
D gene: NA
CDR3 DNA: TGTGCCAGCAGTCCAGGACGCAGCTACGAGCAGTACTTC
CDR3 protein: CASSPGRSYEQYF

clone size: once
J gene: TRBJ1-3
V gene: TRBV5-1
D gene: NA
CDR3 DNA: TGCGCCAGCAGCTGGCACCCCTCGGACCCCTCTGGAAACACCATATATTTT
CDR3 protein: CASSWHPSDPSGNTIYF

clone size: NA
J gene: TRBJ2-7
V gene: TRBV5-8
D gene: NA
CDR3 DNA: TGTGCCAGCAGCTTAGGCCCTCGGGCGGGCGGTTACGAGCAGTACTTC
CDR3 protein: CASSLGPRAGGYEQYF

clone size: NA
J gene: TRBJ1-1
V gene: TRBV5-4
D gene: NA
CDR3 DNA: TGTGCCAGCAGCTTGTCTTTAGGGAGGGCTTTCTTT
CDR3 protein: CASSLSLGRAFF

clone size: once
J gene: TRBJ2-2
V gene: TRBV28
D gene: NA
CDR3 DNA: TGTGCCAGCAGTACCCAGGGAGGTGCCGGGGAGCTGTTTTTT
CDR3 protein: CASSTQGGAGELFF

clone size: NA
J gene: TRBJ2-1
V gene: TRBV5-1
D gene: TRBD2
CDR3 DNA: TGCGCCAGCAGCTTAACTAGCGGGAGTACCTACAATGAGCAGTTCTTC
CDR3 protein: CASSLTSGSTYNEQFF

clone size: NA
J gene: TRBJ1-5
V gene: TRBV19
D gene: TRBD1
CDR3 DNA: TGTGCCAGTAGGAAAGACAGGGCATATAGCAATCAGCCCCAGCATTTT
CDR3 protein: CASRKDRAYSNQPQHF

clone size: NA
J gene: TRBJ2-1
V gene: TRBV5-1
D gene: NA
CDR3 DNA: TGCGCCAGCAGACTATCGGGGGTGCCCTACAATGAGCAGTTCTTC
CDR3 protein: CASRLSGVPYNEQFF

clone size: NA
J gene: TRBJ2-3
V gene: TRBV19
D gene: NA
CDR3 DNA: TGTGCCAGTAGTATAGGTAGGACAGCTGGAGGGGTTTATGGCACAGATACGCAGTATTTT
CDR3 protein: CASSIGRTAGGVYGTDTQYF

clone size: NA
J gene: TRBJ2-7
V gene: TRBV6-5
D gene: TRBD2
CDR3 DNA: TGTGCCAGCAGTTACTTAGCGGGAGGGTACGAGCAGTACTTC
CDR3 protein: CASSYLAGGYEQYF

clone size: NA
J gene: TRBJ2-2
V gene: TRBV15
D gene: TRBD2
CDR3 DNA: TGTGCCACCAGCAGAGACCCCTCCCGGACTAGCGGGCCCACCGGGGAGCTGTTTTTT
CDR3 protein: CATSRDPSRTSGPTGELFF

clone size: NA
J gene: TRBJ2-5
V gene: TRBV5-1
D gene: TRBD2
CDR3 DNA: TGCGCCAGCAGCTTGGCCGGGGGGGCGGTGGAGACCCAGTACTTC
CDR3 protein: CASSLAGGAVETQYF

clone size: NA
J gene: TRBJ2-6
V gene: TRBV19
D gene: NA
CDR3 DNA: TGTGCCAGTAGCCCCAGGGAAGATGGGGCCAACGTCCTGACTTTC
CDR3 protein: CASSPREDGANVLTF

clone size: NA
J gene: TRBJ2-2
V gene: TRBV5-1
D gene: TRBD2
CDR3 DNA: TGCGCCAGCAGCGACCTAGCGGGGGCGAACACCGGGGAGCTGTTTTTT
CDR3 protein: CASSDLAGANTGELFF

clone size: NA
J gene: TRBJ2-7
V gene: TRBV6-5
D gene: NA
CDR3 DNA: TGTGCCAGCAGTTACCGGACAGACTACGAGCAGTACTTC
CDR3 protein: CASSYRTDYEQYF

clone size: NA
J gene: TRBJ2-2
V gene: TRBV6-6
D gene: TRBD2
CDR3 DNA: TGTGCCAGCAGCCGCCTATCTAGCGGGTTGGGGCCCAGGTTAGCCGGGGAGCTGTTTTTT
CDR3 protein: CASSRLSSGLGPRLAGELFF

clone size: NA
J gene: TRBJ2-1
V gene: TRBV19
D gene: NA
CDR3 DNA: TGTGCCATCAATGTAGGGCCCTACGGGGAGCAGTTCTTC
CDR3 protein: CAINVGPYGEQFF

clone size: NA
J gene: TRBJ1-5
V gene: TRBV6-1
D gene: NA
CDR3 DNA: TGTGCCAGCAGTGAAGACGGACTCTCCCATCAGCCCCAGCATTTT
CDR3 protein: CASSEDGLSHQPQHF

clone size: NA
J gene: TRBJ2-6
V gene: TRBV4-2
D gene: TRBD1
CDR3 DNA: TGTGCCAGCAGCCAACAGACAGGGTCTTTCTCTGGGGCCAACGTCCTGACTTTC
CDR3 protein: CASSQQTGSFSGANVLTF

clone size: NA
J gene: TRBJ2-2
V gene: TRBV4-1
D gene: TRBD1
CDR3 DNA: TGCGCCAGCAGAGACAGGGGGGAGGTCGGGGAGCTGTTTTTT
CDR3 protein: CASRDRGEVGELFF

clone size: NA
J gene: TRBJ1-1
V gene: TRBV27
D gene: NA
CDR3 DNA: TGTGCCAGCAGTTTGGAGGAGAACACTGAAGCTTTCTTT
CDR3 protein: CASSLEENTEAFF

clone size: NA
J gene: TRBJ2-5
V gene: TRBV2
D gene: NA
CDR3 DNA: TGTGCCAGCAGTGAGGCCCAAGAGACCCAGTACTTC
CDR3 protein: CASSEAQETQYF

clone size: NA
J gene: TRBJ2-1
V gene: TRBV5-4
D gene: NA
CDR3 DNA: TGTGCCAGCAGCTTGGGGAACCCGAGACAGAGCAATGAGCAGTTCTTC
CDR3 protein: CASSLGNPRQSNEQFF

clone size: NA
J gene: TRBJ1-3
V gene: TRBV13
D gene: NA
CDR3 DNA: TGTGCCACACGAGCGGCCGGAAACACCATATATTTT
CDR3 protein: CATRAAGNTIYF

clone size: NA
J gene: TRBJ1-1
V gene: TRBV4-2
D gene: NA
CDR3 DNA: TGTGCCAGCAGCCAAGATCGGCTGGCTTTCTTT
CDR3 protein: CASSQDRLAFF

clone size: NA
J gene: TRBJ1-4
V gene: TRBV5-5
D gene: NA
CDR3 DNA: TGTGCCAGCAGCTTGGGTTCAAACGGAAAACTGTTTTTT
CDR3 protein: CASSLGSNGKLFF

clone size: NA
J gene: TRBJ1-5
V gene: TRBV28
D gene: NA
CDR3 DNA: TGTGCCAGCAGTTTCAGCGCGGGCAATCAGCCCCAGCATTTT
CDR3 protein: CASSFSAGNQPQHF

clone size: NA
J gene: TRBJ2-1
V gene: TRBV7-2
D gene: TRBD2
CDR3 DNA: TGTGCCAGCAGCCCACCGGGACTAGCGGGAGTCGACAATGAGCAGTTCTTC
CDR3 protein: CASSPPGLAGVDNEQFF

clone size: once
J gene: TRBJ1-2
V gene: TRBV12-3/TRBV12-4
D gene: TRBD1
CDR3 DNA: TGTGCCAGCAGTTCGGGACAGGACTATGGCTACACCTTC
CDR3 protein: CASSSGQDYGYTF

clone size: NA
J gene: TRBJ2-3
V gene: TRBV28
D gene: NA
CDR3 DNA: TGTGCCAGCAGTTGGGGACTTAGCACAGATACGCAGTATTTT
CDR3 protein: CASSWGLSTDTQYF

clone size: NA
J gene: TRBJ1-1
V gene: TRBV19
D gene: NA
CDR3 DNA: TGTGCCAGTAGTGTTGTAGGGAACACTGAAGCTTTCTTT
CDR3 protein: CASSVVGNTEAFF

clone size: NA
J gene: TRBJ2-1
V gene: TRBV2
D gene: TRBD1
CDR3 DNA: TGTGCCAGCAGTGAACCCCTTGGGACAGGAAACAATGAGCAGTTCTTC
CDR3 protein: CASSEPLGTGNNEQFF

clone size: NA
J gene: TRBJ2-3
V gene: TRBV5-1
D gene: NA
CDR3 DNA: TGCGCCAGCAGCCCAAGCCGCGGCACAGATACGCAGTATTTT
CDR3 protein: CASSPSRGTDTQYF

clone size: NA
J gene: TRBJ2-7
V gene: TRBV4-2
D gene: TRBD1
CDR3 DNA: TGTGCCAGCAGCATGGGACAGGGGGCAGGCGAGCAGTACTTC
CDR3 protein: CASSMGQGAGEQYF

clone size: NA
J gene: TRBJ2-1
V gene: TRBV3-1/TRBV3-2
D gene: TRBD1
CDR3 DNA: TGTGCCAGCAGTTCCACAGGGGTTGAGCAGTTCTTC
CDR3 protein: CASSSTGVEQFF

clone size: NA
J gene: TRBJ1-1
V gene: TRBV7-9
D gene: TRBD1
CDR3 DNA: TGTGCCAGCAGCCTCCAGGGGGGTAGGACTGAAGCTTTCTTT
CDR3 protein: CASSLQGGRTEAFF

clone size: NA
J gene: TRBJ2-5
V gene: TRBV11-2
D gene: TRBD1
CDR3 DNA: TGTGCCAGCAGCCGACGGACAGGGGATGGGACCCAGTACTTC
CDR3 protein: CASSRRTGDGTQYF

clone size: NA
J gene: TRBJ2-3
V gene: TRBV12-5
D gene: NA
CDR3 DNA: TGTGCTAGTGGTGGGGGTGAGGGAAGCACAGATACGCAGTATTTT
CDR3 protein: CASGGGEGSTDTQYF

clone size: NA
J gene: TRBJ2-2
V gene: TRBV7-2
D gene: TRBD2
CDR3 DNA: TGTGCCAGCAGCCTTCCTCCCCGACTAGCGGGATACACCGGGGAGCTGTTTTTT
CDR3 protein: CASSLPPRLAGYTGELFF

clone size: NA
J gene: TRBJ2-3
V gene: TRBV4-1
D gene: TRBD2
CDR3 DNA: TGCGCCAGCAGCCAAGGGGAGGGATTCACAGATACGCAGTATTTT
CDR3 protein: CASSQGEGFTDTQYF

clone size: NA
J gene: TRBJ2-7
V gene: TRBV9
D gene: NA
CDR3 DNA: TGTGCCAGCAGCGTAGCGCTGGGGGCCTACGAGCAGTACTTC
CDR3 protein: CASSVALGAYEQYF